The present entry profiles one T cell receptor beta chain with its context. The sample comes from a study of blood T cell dynamics during melanoma immunotherapy. This CDR3 region has 14 residues. V lost 8 bases, J lost 4 bases, and 7 bases stayed unmatched. Time point specified: week 3, after first cycle of checkpoint inhibitor. Response was assessed by RECIST 1.1 at 12 weeks, except two rapid progressors. Method: immunoSEQ multiplex PCR; TCRdb's copy keeps in-frame clones and lacks some. The repertoire consists of about 10,000 clones, with less than 90% occurring once and the leading ten covering about 4%.

The sequenced sample was blood, obtained from a patient treated with checkpoint blockade. V usage is TRBV23-1 and J usage is TRBJ2-1, with 8 positions matching TRBD1. TRBV23-1 is designated an ORF whose function remains uncertain. The TCR comes from a human donor with melanoma. CDR3 in amino acids: CASDRQGNYNEQFF. The DNA of the CDR3 is TGCGCCAGCGACCGACAGGGGAATTACAATGAGCAGTTCTTC.